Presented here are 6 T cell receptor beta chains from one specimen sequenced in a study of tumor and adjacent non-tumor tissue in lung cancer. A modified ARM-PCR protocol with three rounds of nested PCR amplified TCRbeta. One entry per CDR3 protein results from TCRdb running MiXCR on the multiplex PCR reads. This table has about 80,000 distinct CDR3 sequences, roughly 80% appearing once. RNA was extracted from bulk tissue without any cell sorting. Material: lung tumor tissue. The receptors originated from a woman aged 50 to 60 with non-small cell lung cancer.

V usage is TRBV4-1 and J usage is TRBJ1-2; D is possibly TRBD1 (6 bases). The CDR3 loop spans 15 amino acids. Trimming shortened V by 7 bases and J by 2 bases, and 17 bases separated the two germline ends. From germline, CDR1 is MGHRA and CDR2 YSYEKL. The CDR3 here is CASNPGQRRNYGYTF. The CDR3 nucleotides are TGCGCCAGCAACCCAGGACAGAGGCGAAACTATGGCTACACCTTC.

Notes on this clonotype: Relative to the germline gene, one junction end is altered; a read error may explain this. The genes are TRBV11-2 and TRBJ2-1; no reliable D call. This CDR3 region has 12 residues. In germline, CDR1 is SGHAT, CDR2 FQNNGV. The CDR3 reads CAGSPSGYEHFF. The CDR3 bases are TGTGCCGGCAGCCCCTCAGGATATGAGCATTTCTTC. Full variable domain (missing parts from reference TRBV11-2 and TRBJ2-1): EAGVAQSPRYKIIEKRQSVAFWCNPISGHATLYWYQQILGQGPKLLIQFQNNGVVDDSQLPKDRFSAERLKGVDSTLKIQPAKLEDSAVYLCAGSPSGYEHFFGPGTRLTVL.

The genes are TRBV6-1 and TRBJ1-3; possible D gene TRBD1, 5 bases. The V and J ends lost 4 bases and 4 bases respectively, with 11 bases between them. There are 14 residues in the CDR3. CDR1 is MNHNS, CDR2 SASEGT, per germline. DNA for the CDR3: TGTGCCAGCAGTGTTTTAGGGACCGGAAACACCATATATTTT. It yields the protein CASSVLGTGNTIYF.

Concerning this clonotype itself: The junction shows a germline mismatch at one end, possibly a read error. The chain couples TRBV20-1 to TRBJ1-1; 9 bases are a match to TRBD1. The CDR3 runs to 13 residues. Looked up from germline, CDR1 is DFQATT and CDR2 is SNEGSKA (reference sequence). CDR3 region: CSASGQGRTEAVF. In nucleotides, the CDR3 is TGCAGTGCAAGCGGACAGGGGCGCACTGAAGCTGTCTTT.

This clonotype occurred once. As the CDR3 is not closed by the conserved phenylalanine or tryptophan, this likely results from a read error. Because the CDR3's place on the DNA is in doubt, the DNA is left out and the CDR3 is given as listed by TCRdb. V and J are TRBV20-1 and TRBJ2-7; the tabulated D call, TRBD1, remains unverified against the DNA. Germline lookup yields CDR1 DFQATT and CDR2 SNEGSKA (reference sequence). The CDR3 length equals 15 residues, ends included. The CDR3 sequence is CSAKSIERPPYEQYI.

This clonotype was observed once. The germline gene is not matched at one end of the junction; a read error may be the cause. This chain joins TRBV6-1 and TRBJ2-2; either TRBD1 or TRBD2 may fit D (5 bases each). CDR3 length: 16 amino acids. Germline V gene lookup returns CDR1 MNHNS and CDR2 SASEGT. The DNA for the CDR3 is TGTGCTAGCAGGCAGGGTTCTGGCACCGGAGGCGGGGAGCTGTTTTTT. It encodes CASRQGSGTGGGELFF.